The text below deals with one T cell receptor (beta chain). Its antigen is unknown. The CDR3 covers 15 residues. Germline-derived CDR1 and CDR2 are MNHNS and SASEGT. Trimming removed 8 bases at V and 2 bases at J, with 18 bases between. This specimen comes from a study of prognosis after radiotherapy for stage I lung cancer. At the level of the study: Every lung cancer patient of the non-small cell type was deemed medically inoperable. Tumors were squamous cell carcinoma in seven patients and adenocarcinoma in eleven to twelve. Broader study findings: When patients developed distant metastases, their Shannon entropy after stereotactic body radiation therapy was lower.

Genomic DNA yielded TCR beta CDR3, amplified by two-round multiplex PCR. Gene-specific TRBV and TRBJ primers were used in PCR round one. There were universal primers used in the second PCR round. TCRdb re-derived calls from the multiplex PCR reads in MiXCR, one entry per CDR3 protein. The repertoire includes around 11,000 distinct CDR3 sequences, approximately 50% of them detected once, and more than 6.5% sits in the top ten. The chain uses TRBV6-1 and TRBJ1-2; maybe TRBD1 (5 bases). Source: PBMCs, taken before or after stereotactic body radiation therapy (not recorded which). The receptor comes from a donor over 45 with non-small cell lung cancer. CDR3 sequence (DNA): TGTGCCAGCCATACAACCCACAGGACCAACTATGGCTACACCTTC. It specifies CASHTTHRTNYGYTF.